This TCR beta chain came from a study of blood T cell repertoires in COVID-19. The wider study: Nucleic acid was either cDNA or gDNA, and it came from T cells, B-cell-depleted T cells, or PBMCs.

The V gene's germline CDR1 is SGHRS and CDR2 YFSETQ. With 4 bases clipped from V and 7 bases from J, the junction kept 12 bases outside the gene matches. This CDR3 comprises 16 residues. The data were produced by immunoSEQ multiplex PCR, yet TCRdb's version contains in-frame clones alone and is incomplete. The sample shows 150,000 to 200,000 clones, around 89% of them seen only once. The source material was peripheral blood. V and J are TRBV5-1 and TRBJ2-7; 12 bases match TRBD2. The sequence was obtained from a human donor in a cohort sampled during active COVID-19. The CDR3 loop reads CASSHSGTSGPKEQYF. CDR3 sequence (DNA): TGCGCCAGCAGCCACTCCGGGACTAGCGGGCCTAAGGAGCAGTACTTC.